This T cell receptor (beta chain) emerged from a study of T cell responses to AZD1222 COVID-19 vaccine. Germline V gene lookup returns CDR1 SGHDT and CDR2 YYEEEE. The CDR3 extends over 15 amino acids. V was pared by 2 bases and J by 5 bases, with 16 bases between. Here immunoSEQ multiplex PCR was the method, and the copy in TCRdb shows in-frame clones only, minus some. The sample comprises roughly 170,000 clones, roughly 90% of which are singletons, and roughly 2.5% rests with the top ten. This clonotype originated in an adult in good health. The chain combines TRBV5-6 with TRBJ2-5; weak D call: TRBD2 (6 bases). Here the sequenced sample was peripheral blood, taken on day 0 of AZD1222 vaccination. Here the CDR3 DNA reads TGTGCCAGCAGCTTTTACCGCGCGGGACTGGAGACCCAGTACTTC. Amino acids: CASSFYRAGLETQYF.